The sequence of this T cell receptor (beta chain) was determined in a study of CD8 T cells in Susac syndrome. Notes on the study in general: It was acknowledged in the study that the number of individuals who were included in its TCR sequencing and HLA analysis was relatively small.

Turning to this clonotype: Its matching antigen is unknown.

The authors carried out high-throughput sequencing of TCR beta. They applied it to CD8+ and CD4+ T cells obtained from blood. Matched for age and sex, the controls were healthy donors. Bulk CD8+ and CD4+ cells came from magnetic negative isolation; CD8+ TEMRA by FACS. CDR1 and CDR2 from the germline V gene are MNHEY and SMNVEV (reference sequence). With 4 bases removed from V and 1 base from J, the gap between germline ends came to 17 bases. The CDR3 loop spans 18 amino acids. An amount of RNA that ranged from about 0.45 to 1 ug was reverse transcribed with random hexamers. TCRdb fed the immunoSEQ multiplex PCR reads into MiXCR, producing one record per CDR3 protein. The data contain more than 130,000 distinct CDR3 sequences, nearly 95% of them seen just once; the ten biggest clones take up 0.25% to 0.3%.

Sequencing input: CD8+ T cells from PBMCs. This TCR was recovered from a human donor in good health. The V call is TRBV27, the J call TRBJ2-6; D unclear. This CDR3 is CASSSYGSHPSGANVLTF. CDR3 DNA: TGTGCCAGCAGTTCCTATGGAAGTCACCCGTCTGGGGCCAACGTCCTGACTTTC.